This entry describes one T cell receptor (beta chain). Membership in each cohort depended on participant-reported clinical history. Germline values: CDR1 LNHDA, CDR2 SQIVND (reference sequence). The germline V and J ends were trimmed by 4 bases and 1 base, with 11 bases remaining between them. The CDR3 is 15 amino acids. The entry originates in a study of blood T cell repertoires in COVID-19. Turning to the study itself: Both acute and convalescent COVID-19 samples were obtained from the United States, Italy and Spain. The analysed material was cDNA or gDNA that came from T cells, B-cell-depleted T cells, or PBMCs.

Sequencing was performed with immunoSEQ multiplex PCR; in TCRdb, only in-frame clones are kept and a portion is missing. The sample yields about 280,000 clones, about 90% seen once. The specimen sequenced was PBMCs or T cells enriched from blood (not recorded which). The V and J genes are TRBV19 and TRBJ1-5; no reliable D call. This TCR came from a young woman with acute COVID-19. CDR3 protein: CASSTNRGSNQPQHF. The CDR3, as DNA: TGTGCCAGTAGTACCAACCGGGGAAGCAATCAGCCCCAGCATTTT. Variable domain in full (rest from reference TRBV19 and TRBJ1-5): DGGITQSPKYLFRKEGQNVTLSCEQNLNHDAMYWYRQDPGQGLRLIYYSQIVNDFQKGDIAEGYSVSREKKESFPLTVTSAQKNPTAFYLCASSTNRGSNQPQHFGDGTRLSIL.